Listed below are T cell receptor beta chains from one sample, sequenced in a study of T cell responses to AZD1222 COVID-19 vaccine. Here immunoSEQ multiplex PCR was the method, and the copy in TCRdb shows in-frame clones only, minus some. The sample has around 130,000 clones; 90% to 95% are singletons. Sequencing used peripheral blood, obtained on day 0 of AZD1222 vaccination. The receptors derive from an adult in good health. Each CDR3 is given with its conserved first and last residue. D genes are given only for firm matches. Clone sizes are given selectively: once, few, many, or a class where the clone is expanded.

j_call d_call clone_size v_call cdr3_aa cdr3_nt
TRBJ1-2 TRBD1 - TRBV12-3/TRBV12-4 CASSPDRDYGYTF TGTGCCAGCAGTCCGGACAGGGACTATGGCTACACCTTC
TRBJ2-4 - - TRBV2 CASSHKLVAKNIQYF TGTGCCAGCAGCCACAAACTAGTAGCCAAAAACATTCAGTACTTC
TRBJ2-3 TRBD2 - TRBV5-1 CASSLDRRETDTQYF TGCGCCAGCAGCCTGGATCGGCGGGAGACAGATACGCAGTATTTT
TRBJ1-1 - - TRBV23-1 CASSHLFGSEAFF TGCGCCAGCAGCCACCTTTTCGGTAGTGAAGCTTTCTTT
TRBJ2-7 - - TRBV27 CASSLSRALSNEQYF TGTGCCAGCAGTTTATCCCGGGCCCTTAGCAACGAGCAGTACTTC
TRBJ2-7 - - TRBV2 CASGVGGTYEQYF TGTGCCAGCGGTGTGGGGGGCACATACGAGCAGTACTTC
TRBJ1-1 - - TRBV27 CASSFRENTEAFF TGTGCCAGCAGTTTCAGGGAGAACACTGAAGCTTTCTTT
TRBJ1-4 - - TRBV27 CASTLPEGGHEKLFF TGTGCCAGCACTCTCCCGGAGGGGGGGCATGAAAAACTGTTTTTT
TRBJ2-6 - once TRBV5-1 CASSLRSGANVLTF TGCGCCAGCAGCTTGAGGTCTGGGGCCAACGTCCTGACTTTC
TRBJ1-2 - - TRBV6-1 CASSVIQGAGGYTF TGTGCCAGCAGCGTCATACAGGGCGCGGGTGGCTACACCTTC
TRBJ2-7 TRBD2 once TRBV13 CASSPGLAVYEQYF TGTGCCAGCAGTCCCGGACTAGCGGTATACGAGCAGTACTTC
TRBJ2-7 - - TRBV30 CAWEYPHSSYEQYF TGTGCCTGGGAGTATCCCCATAGCTCCTACGAGCAGTACTTC
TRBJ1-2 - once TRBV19 CASSRDSESYGYTF TGTGCCAGTAGTAGAGACAGTGAGTCCTATGGCTACACCTTC
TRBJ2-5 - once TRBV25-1 CASSENLGLTQETQYF TGTGCCAGCAGTGAAAATCTGGGTTTAACCCAAGAGACCCAGTACTTC
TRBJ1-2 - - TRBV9 CASSGLHSYGYTF TGTGCCAGCAGCGGCCTCCACAGTTATGGCTACACCTTC
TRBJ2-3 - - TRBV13 CASSRGDTQYF TGTGCCAGCAGCCGGGGAGATACGCAGTATTTT
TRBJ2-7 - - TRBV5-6 CASSFGVGEQYF TGTGCCAGCAGCTTCGGGGTAGGGGAGCAGTACTTC
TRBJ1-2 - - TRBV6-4 CASSDSAQGYNGYTF TGTGCCAGCAGTGACTCGGCGCAGGGGTATAATGGCTACACCTTC
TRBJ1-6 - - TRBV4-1 CASSQVGQGLNSPLHF TGCGCCAGCAGCCAAGTAGGGCAGGGGTTAAATTCACCCCTCCACTTT
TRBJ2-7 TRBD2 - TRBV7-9 CASSLGETSGGYEQYF TGTGCCAGCAGCTTAGGAGAGACTAGCGGGGGCTACGAGCAGTACTTC
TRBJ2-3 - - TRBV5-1 CASSLQGTDTQYF TGCGCCAGCAGCTTGCAGGGGACAGATACGCAGTATTTT
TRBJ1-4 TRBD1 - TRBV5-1 CASSPSGGAGEKLFF TGCGCCAGCAGCCCATCAGGGGGCGCGGGTGAAAAACTGTTTTTT
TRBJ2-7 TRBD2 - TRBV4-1 CASSQELAGVYHEQYF TGCGCCAGCAGCCAAGAACTAGCGGGAGTTTACCACGAGCAGTACTTC
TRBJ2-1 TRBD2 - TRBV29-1 CSVRTSGTYNEQFF TGCAGCGTGAGGACTAGCGGAACCTACAATGAGCAGTTCTTC
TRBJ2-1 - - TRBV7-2 CASSLTPWSNEQFF TGTGCCAGCAGCCTTACGCCCTGGAGCAATGAGCAGTTCTTC
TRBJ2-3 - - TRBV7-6 CASSLYLTDTQYF TGTGCCAGCAGCTTATACTTGACAGATACGCAGTATTTT
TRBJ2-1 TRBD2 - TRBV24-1 CATSLAGGPNEQFF TGTGCCACCAGCCTAGCGGGAGGGCCCAATGAGCAGTTCTTC
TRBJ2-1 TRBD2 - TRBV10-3 CAISESAGGTYNEQFF TGTGCCATCAGTGAGTCGGCGGGAGGAACCTACAATGAGCAGTTCTTC
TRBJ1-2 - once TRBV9 CASSVEGFGYTF TGTGCCAGCAGCGTAGAGGGGTTTGGCTACACCTTC
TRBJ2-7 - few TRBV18 CASTSTGTHEQYF TGTGCCAGCACGAGCACAGGGACCCACGAGCAGTACTTC
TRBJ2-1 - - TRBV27 CASSATAYNEQFF TGTGCCAGCAGTGCTACAGCGTACAATGAGCAGTTCTTC
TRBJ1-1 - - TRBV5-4 CASSLGGRNTEAFF TGTGCCAGCAGCTTGGGGGGACGGAACACTGAAGCTTTCTTT
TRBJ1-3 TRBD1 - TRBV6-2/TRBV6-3 CASSLTRTGPTNSGNTIYF TGTGCCAGCAGCCTCACCCGGACAGGCCCAACCAACTCTGGAAACACCATATATTTT
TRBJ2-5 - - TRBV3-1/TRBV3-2 CASSQAWGSRETQYF TGTGCCAGCAGCCAAGCCTGGGGGAGTCGAGAGACCCAGTACTTC
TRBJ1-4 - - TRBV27 CASSLLASKNEKLFF TGTGCCAGCAGTTTATTGGCCAGCAAGAATGAAAAACTGTTTTTT
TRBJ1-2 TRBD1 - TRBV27 CASSLQGSYGYTF TGTGCCAGCTCGCTACAGGGGAGCTATGGCTACACCTTC
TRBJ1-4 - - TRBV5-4 CASSLGQWEKLFF TGTGCCAGCAGCTTGGGACAGTGGGAAAAACTGTTTTTT
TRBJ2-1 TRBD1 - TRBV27 CASSLAGGNNEQFF TGTGCCAGCAGTTTGGCAGGGGGTAACAATGAGCAGTTCTTC
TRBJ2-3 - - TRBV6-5 CASSLGQITDTQYF TGTGCCAGCAGTTTGGGGCAGATCACAGATACGCAGTATTTT
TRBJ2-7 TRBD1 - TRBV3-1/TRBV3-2 CASSPHGTGITYEQYF TGTGCCAGCAGCCCGCACGGGACAGGGATAACGTACGAGCAGTACTTC
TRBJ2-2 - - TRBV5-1 CASSLGTVGGELFF TGCGCCAGCAGCTTGGGGACAGTTGGCGGGGAGCTGTTTTTT
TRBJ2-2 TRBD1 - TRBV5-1 CASSLADRGPGELFF TGCGCCAGCAGCTTGGCGGACAGGGGCCCCGGGGAGCTGTTTTTT
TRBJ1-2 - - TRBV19 CASSGRLSVSGYTF TGTGCCAGTAGTGGAAGACTCTCCGTTTCGGGCTACACCTTC
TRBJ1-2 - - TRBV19 CASKDNYGYTF TGTGCCAGTAAGGACAACTATGGCTACACCTTC
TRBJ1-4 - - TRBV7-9 CASKNPGSNEKLFF TGTGCCAGCAAAAACCCCGGCTCCAATGAAAAACTGTTTTTT
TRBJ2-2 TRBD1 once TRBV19 CASSIRTGGNTGELFF TGTGCCAGTAGTATACGGACAGGGGGGAACACCGGGGAGCTGTTTTTT
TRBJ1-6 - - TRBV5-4 CASSLWGNNSPLHF TGTGCCAGCAGCTTGTGGGGGAATAATTCACCCCTCCACTTT
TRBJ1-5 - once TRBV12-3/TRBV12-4 CASSLHDQPQHF TGTGCCAGCAGCTTGCACGATCAGCCCCAGCATTTT
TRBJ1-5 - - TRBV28 CASNPQEGPGGRGQPQHF TGTGCCAGCAACCCCCAGGAGGGTCCTGGGGGGCGCGGCCAGCCCCAGCATTTT
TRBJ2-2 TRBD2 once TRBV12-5 CASGLVLAGGVTGELFF TGTGCTAGTGGTTTGGTCCTAGCGGGAGGAGTTACCGGGGAGCTGTTTTTT
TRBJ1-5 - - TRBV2 CASSLQTQPQHF TGTGCCAGCAGTTTACAGACCCAGCCCCAGCATTTT
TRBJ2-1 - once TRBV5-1 CASSEGYEQFF TGCGCCAGCAGCGAGGGGTATGAGCAGTTCTTC
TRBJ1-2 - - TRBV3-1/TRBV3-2 CASSQVVGSGYTF TGTGCCAGCAGCCAGGTGGTCGGGTCTGGCTACACCTTC